This TCR beta chain came from a study of cytomegalovirus exposure and HLA in healthy donors. Overall study results and limits: Some segments of the V type, notably TRBV6-2 and TRBV6-3, were excluded as indistinguishable.

Worth noting for this clone: Its antigen is unidentified.

This CDR3 has 14 amino acids. The germline CDR1 and CDR2 sequences are SGHRS and YFSETQ. V was clipped by 4 bases and J by 5 bases; unmatched bases: 7. The primer mix had 60 Vbeta and 13 Jbeta primers. Data came from immunoSEQ multiplex PCR; TCRdb stores just in-frame clones and leaves some out. The repertoire holds around 230,000 clones, with roughly 85% as singletons. The chain employs TRBV5-1 and TRBJ2-3; 7 bases match TRBD1. Input material: PBMCs. The sequence came from a male donor in good health and CMV-seronegative. CDR3 coding DNA: TGCGCCAGCAGCGAGAGGACAGGAGGAGATACGCAGTATTTT. Translated, it gives CASSERTGGDTQYF.